The T cell receptor beta chain under discussion was sequenced for a study of CXCR3-negative and CXCR3-positive naive CD8 T cells (dated by TCRdb to the late 2010s). Study-level background: About 150 million TRB reads were obtained in total, roughly 1.5 +/- 0.3 million reads per library. Data from about ten donors, pooled across two independent experiments, went into the diversity and physicochemical repertoire analyses. TRBV-TRBJ cluster analysis included naive subsets from several donors and memory cells from 3 donors. What the research found in general, with its limitations: Compared with CXCR3-negative naive cells, CXCR3-positive naive cells had TRB CDR3s with higher hydrophobicity (lower Kidera factor 4), lower energy, and higher strength and volume indices. CXCR3 expression partially decreased after cryopreservation, so most assays used freshly isolated PBMCs. Both naive subsets had comparably high repertoire diversity, while memory CD8+ T cells had much lower repertoire diversity. Naive CXCR3-negative and CXCR3-positive cells from the same donor showed similar TRBV-TRBJ usage, whereas memory cells showed distinct patterns. Surface CD5, linked to self-reactivity in mice, was comparable between naive subsets; TCR interaction strength was therefore also inferred from TRB CDR3 physicochemical properties.

For each CD8+ T cell subset, flow sorting was done in triplicate, and around 300,000 cells per subset went directly into RLT lysis buffer. To keep memory contaminants out, a stringent definition of naive CD8+ T cells was applied: CD45RO-CCR7+CD27+CD95-. Standard density gradient centrifugation was used to isolate peripheral blood mononuclear cells from buffy coats. Naive CXCR3-negative and CXCR3-positive CD8+ T cells were flow-sorted on a FACSAria III. Total RNA was extracted from sorted cells with an RNeasy Mini Kit. The reads were generated on a NextSeq 550. The Human TCR Profiling Kit (MiLaboratory) was used to prepare UMI-labeled 5' RACE TRB cDNA libraries. The full amount of extracted RNA was used for cDNA synthesis, and the full amount of resulting cDNA was used for PCR amplification. The libraries were made side by side, with each library going through the same number of PCR cycles. The paper's processing steps were these. MIGEC and MiXCR extracted about 50,000 +/- 10,000 unique UMI-labeled TRB cDNA molecules per library, requiring at least two reads per UMI. On average, about 40,000 +/- 10,000 functional in-frame TRB CDR3 nucleotide clonotypes lacking stop codons were found per library. After downsampling to 5000 UMI-labeled TRB molecules per sample, diversity metrics, including normalized Shannon-Wiener and Chao1, were computed in VDJtools. Clonotype-size-weighted physicochemical properties of the central five CDR3 residues (interaction energy, strength, volume and Kidera factor 4) were computed in VDJtools. TCRdb reanalyzed the reads, keeping one entry per CDR3 protein sequence and omitting DNA. The V and J calls follow TCRdb's processing rather than the paper's. The sample table gives some 150,000 distinct CDR3 sequences. The ten largest clones take up 0.41% of the sample.

In regard to this clonotype: Its antigen specificity is not known.

CDR1 and CDR2 (MNHEY, SVGEGT) derive from the germline V gene. From the cysteine up to the phenylalanine, the CDR3 has a length of 14 residues. The record lacks a DNA sequence. Sequencing used naive CXCR3+ CD8+ T cells from blood. According to the study, the label for this sample's cell subset or site signals: CD45RO-CCR7+CD27+CD95- naive CD8+ T cells expressing CXCR3 (TNR3+). The rearranged segments are TRBV6-2 or TRBV6-3 and TRBJ2-7; as DNA is missing, the TRBD1 call by TCRdb cannot be tested. The TCR comes from a human donor in good health. Some clones in this sample may be carry-over from other donors' samples. The CDR3 protein sequence reads: CASSTPGAPYEQYF.